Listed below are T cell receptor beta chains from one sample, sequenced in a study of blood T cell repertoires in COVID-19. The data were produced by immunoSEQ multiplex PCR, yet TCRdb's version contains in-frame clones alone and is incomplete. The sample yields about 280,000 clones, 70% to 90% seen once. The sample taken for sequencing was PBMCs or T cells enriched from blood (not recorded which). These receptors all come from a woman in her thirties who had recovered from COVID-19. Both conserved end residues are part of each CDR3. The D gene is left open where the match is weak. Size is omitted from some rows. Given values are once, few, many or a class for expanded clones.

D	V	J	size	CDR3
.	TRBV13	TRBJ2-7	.	CASSFETYEQYF
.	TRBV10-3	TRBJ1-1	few	CAISELARNPGTEAFF
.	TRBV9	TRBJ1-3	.	CASSVGAHSGNTIYF
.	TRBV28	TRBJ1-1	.	CAPNDTEAFF
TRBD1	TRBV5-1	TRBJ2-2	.	CASSAGQGLANTGELFF
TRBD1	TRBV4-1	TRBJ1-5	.	CASSQEGGAGGRQPQHF
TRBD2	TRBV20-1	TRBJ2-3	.	CSASPQTSGRILTDTQYF
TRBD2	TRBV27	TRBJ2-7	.	CASSFVAGSYEQYF
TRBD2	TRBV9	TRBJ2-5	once	CASSGGAGGQEETQYF
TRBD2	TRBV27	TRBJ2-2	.	CASSSGLAGDGNTGELFF
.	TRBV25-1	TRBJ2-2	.	CASSAGSFVSGELFF
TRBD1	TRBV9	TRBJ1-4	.	CASGHPGQGEKLFF
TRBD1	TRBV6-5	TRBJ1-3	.	CASSDRVGPGNTIYF
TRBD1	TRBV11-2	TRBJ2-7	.	CASSFSGGYEQYF
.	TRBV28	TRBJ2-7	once	CASSSPRERIYEQYF
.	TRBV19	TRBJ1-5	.	CASSQYSNQPQHF
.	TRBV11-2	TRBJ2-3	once	CASSRQQSTDTQYF
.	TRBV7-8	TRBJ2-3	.	CASSLQGLGTDTQYF
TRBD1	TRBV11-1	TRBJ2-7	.	CASSRPYRGLAYEQYF
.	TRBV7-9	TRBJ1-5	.	CASSFSTGTNQPQHF
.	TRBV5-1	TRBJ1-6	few	CASSLESRAKSPLHF
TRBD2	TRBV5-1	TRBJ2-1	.	CASSPGTSGYNEQFF
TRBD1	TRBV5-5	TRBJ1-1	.	CASSLAPGGSATEAFF
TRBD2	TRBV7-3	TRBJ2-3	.	CASSLGGADTQYF
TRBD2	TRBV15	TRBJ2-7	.	CATRAGGDSYEQYF
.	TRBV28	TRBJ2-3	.	CASTPLVEFSTDTQYF
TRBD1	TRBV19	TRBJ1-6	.	CASSMTGQGADYNSPLHF
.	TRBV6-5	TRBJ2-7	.	CASRGTSPGSYEQYF
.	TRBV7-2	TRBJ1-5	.	CASSLVGGGGPQHF
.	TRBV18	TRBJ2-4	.	CASSPLPRSDIQYF
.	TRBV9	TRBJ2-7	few	CASSVYGGTDEQYF
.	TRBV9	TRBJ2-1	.	CASSVAPRTYNEQFF
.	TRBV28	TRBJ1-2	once	CASSLQEYGYTF
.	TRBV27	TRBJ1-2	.	CASSPGQTNYGYTF
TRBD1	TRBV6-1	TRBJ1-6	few	CASSEQRGQNSPLHF
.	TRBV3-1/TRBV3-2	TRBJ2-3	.	CASSPVSTVEQYF
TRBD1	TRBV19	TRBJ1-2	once	CASSRDSINYGYTF
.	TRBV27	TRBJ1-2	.	CASSWSGYSGYTF
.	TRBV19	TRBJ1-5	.	CASRRTEGYPYSNQPQHF
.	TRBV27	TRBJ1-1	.	CASRAQTGPNTEAFF
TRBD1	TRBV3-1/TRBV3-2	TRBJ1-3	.	CASSQSSGTGSLGNTIYF
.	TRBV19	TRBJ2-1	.	CASRFRELNNEQFF
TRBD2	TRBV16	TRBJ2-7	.	CASSHNVRSGGYYEQYF
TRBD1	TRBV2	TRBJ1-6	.	CASSLQGAFVNSPLHF
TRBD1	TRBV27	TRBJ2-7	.	CASSLGGQGLYEQYF
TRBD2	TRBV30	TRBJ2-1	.	CAWSYGTNNEQFF
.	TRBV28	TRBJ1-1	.	CASSPSGRGTEAFF
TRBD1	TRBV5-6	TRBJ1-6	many	CASSLNRDRGYSDNSPLHF
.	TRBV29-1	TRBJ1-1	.	CSVGTVLRGEAFF
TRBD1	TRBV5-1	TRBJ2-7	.	CASSLGDREQGGEQYF
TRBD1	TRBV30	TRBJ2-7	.	CASSPGQGIVEQYF
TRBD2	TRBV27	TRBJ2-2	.	CASSLSILAGGTGELFF
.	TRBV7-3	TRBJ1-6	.	CASSLSQGTPLHF
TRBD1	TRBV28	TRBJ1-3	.	CASSLLTGGNTIYF
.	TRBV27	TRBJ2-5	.	CASSLLGDMKTQYF
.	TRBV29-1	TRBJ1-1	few	CSVTEPEAFF
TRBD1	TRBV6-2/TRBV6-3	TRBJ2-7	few	CASSRQRDRGGEQYF
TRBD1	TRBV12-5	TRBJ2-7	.	CASAHPPPGQSSYEQYF
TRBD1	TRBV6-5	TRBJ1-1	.	CASSFTGGNTEAFF